This TCR beta chain was captured in a study of T cell responses to AZD1222 COVID-19 vaccine. Comments on this clone: The antigen remains undetermined.

Study-wide results and caveats: Mostly white British, mostly female donors; authors suggested clonal diversity may be underestimated.

Produced via immunoSEQ multiplex PCR; TCRdb's table is partial and in-frame only. Seen here are approximately 120,000 clones, about 88% observed once, and the top ten hold roughly 18%. The V and J ends lost 11 bases and 4 bases, in that order; junction bases with no gene match: 10. The germline CDR1 and CDR2 sequences are SGHAT and FQNNGV. The CDR3 totals 13 residues. This TCR came from an adult in good health. The starting material was peripheral blood, obtained on day 0 of AZD1222 vaccination. The J gene is TRBJ2-7, the V gene TRBV11-2, with 8 positions matching TRBD1. The CDR3 region is CAPGGDRGYEQYV. The CDR3 nucleotides are TGTGCCCCCGGCGGAGACAGGGGTTACGAGCAGTACGTC.